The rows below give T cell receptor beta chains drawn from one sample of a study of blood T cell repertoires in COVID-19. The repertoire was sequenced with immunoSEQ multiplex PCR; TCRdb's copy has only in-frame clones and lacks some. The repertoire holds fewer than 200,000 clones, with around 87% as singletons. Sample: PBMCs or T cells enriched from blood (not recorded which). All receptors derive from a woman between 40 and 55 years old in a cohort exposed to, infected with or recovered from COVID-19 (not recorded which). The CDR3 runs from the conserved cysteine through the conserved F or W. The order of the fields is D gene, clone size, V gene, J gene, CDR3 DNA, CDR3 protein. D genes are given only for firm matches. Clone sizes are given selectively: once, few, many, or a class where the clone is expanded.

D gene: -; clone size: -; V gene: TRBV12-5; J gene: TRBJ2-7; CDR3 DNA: TGTGCTAGTGGGGGCCCCGAGCAGTACTTC; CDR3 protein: CASGGPEQYF
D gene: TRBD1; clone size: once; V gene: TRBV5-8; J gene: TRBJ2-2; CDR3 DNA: TGTGCCCAGAAAGGACAGGGAGAGACCGGGGAGCTGTTTTTT; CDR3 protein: CAQKGQGETGELFF
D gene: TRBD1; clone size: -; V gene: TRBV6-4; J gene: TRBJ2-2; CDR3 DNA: TGTGCCAGCAGTGGGGACAGCACCGGGGAGCTGTTTTTT; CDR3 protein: CASSGDSTGELFF
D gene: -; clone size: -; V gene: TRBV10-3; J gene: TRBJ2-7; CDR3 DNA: TGTGCCATCAGTGCAGGTTACGAGCAGTACTTC; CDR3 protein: CAISAGYEQYF
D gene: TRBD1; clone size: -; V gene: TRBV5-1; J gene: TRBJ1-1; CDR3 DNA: TGCGCCAGCAGCTTGGGGGGACAGGGAGCAACTGAAGCTTTCTTT; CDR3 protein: CASSLGGQGATEAFF
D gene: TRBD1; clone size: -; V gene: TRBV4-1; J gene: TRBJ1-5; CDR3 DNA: TGCGCCAGCAGCCTCATACAGGGGGCAAATCAGCCCCAGCATTTT; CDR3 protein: CASSLIQGANQPQHF
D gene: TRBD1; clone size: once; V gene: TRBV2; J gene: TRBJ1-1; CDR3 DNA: TGTGCCAGCAGTGATCGGCCAGGGGGAGCTGAAGCTTTCTTT; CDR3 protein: CASSDRPGGAEAFF
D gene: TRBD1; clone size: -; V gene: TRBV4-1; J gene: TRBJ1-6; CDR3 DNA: TGCGCCAGCAGCCTCTATCTGACAGGGGATTCACCCCTCCACTTT; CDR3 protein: CASSLYLTGDSPLHF
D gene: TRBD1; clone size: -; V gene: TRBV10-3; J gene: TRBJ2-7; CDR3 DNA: TGTGCCATCAGTGAGTCCGGGACAGGGTATCACGAGCAGTACTTC; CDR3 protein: CAISESGTGYHEQYF
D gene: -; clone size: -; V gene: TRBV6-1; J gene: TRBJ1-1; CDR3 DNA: TGTGCCAGCAGTGATAGGAGGGAAAGGACTGAAGCTTTCTTT; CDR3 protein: CASSDRRERTEAFF
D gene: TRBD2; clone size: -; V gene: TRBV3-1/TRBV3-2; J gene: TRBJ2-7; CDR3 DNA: TGTGCCAGCAGCCAAGAGGTCCGACTAGCCCTCCACGAGCAGTACTTC; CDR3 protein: CASSQEVRLALHEQYF
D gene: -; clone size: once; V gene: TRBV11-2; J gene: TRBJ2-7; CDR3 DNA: TGTGCCAGCAGCCCGTCTCCCCTCGGGGGTTCCTACGAGCAGTACTTC; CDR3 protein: CASSPSPLGGSYEQYF
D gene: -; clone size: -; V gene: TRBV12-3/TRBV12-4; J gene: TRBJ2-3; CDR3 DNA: TGTGCCAGCAGTTTCGGGGGATCCGATACGCAGTATTTT; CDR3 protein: CASSFGGSDTQYF